These 24 T cell receptor beta chains share one sample of origin, sequenced in a study of blood T cell repertoires in COVID-19. Profiled with immunoSEQ multiplex PCR; TCRdb holds only in-frame clones, not every one. The sample carries about 47,000 clones, over 75% recorded once. Sequencing was performed on peripheral blood. These receptors originate from a man between 65 and 85 years old with active COVID-19.

The V call is TRBV4-1, the J call TRBJ2-7; D might be TRBD1 (6 bases). CDR3 size: 14 residues. The V and J ends lost 4 bases and 6 bases respectively, with 16 bases between them. Germline V gives CDR1 MGHRA, CDR2 YSYEKL. CDR3 in amino acids: CASSPLGTFGEQYF. In DNA, the CDR3 is TGCGCCAGCAGCCCTCTGGGGACATTCGGCGAGCAGTACTTC.

CDR3 in amino acids: CASSKTRGGGLGGYTF. DNA of the CDR3: TGTGCCAGCAGCAAAACCCGAGGGGGGGGGCTTGGTGGCTACACCTTC. The chain employs TRBV7-9 and TRBJ1-2; D may be TRBD1 (6 bases). V was pared by 5 bases and J by 7 bases, with 23 bases between. There are 16 residues in the CDR3. The germline V gene encodes CDR1 SEHNR and CDR2 FQNEAQ (reference sequence).

This rearrangement joins TRBV27 to TRBJ1-1; 9 nucleotides align to TRBD1. V was clipped by 3 bases and J by 4 bases; unmatched bases: 9. The CDR3 contains 16 residues. Germline-derived CDR1 and CDR2 are MNHEY and SMNVEV (reference sequence). The CDR3 nucleotides read TGTGCCAGCAGTTTCGTTTCCTCGACAGGGGGCACTGAAGCTTTCTTT. Residues: CASSFVSSTGGTEAFF.

CDR3 nucleotide sequence: TGTGCCAGTAGTCGATCGACTAGCGGGGCCTTGATCTACAATGAGCAGTTCTTC. Protein: CASSRSTSGALIYNEQFF. V is TRBV19 and J is TRBJ2-1, with 11 nucleotides matching TRBD2. J was trimmed by 3 bases and V by 5 bases; bases with no gene match: 12. This CDR3 is built from 18 residues. Germline lookup yields CDR1 LNHDA and CDR2 SQIVND (reference sequence).

In its sample, this clone was seen a few times. The chain recombines TRBV7-9 with TRBJ2-2, with 11 bases aligning to TRBD2. This CDR3 has 18 residues. Looked up from germline, CDR1 is SEHNR and CDR2 is FQNEAQ (reference sequence). J gave up 5 bases and V 3 bases, and 11 bases lay outside the gene matches. The CDR3 region is CASSFPASGGLGTGELFF. The CDR3 coding sequence is TGTGCCAGCAGCTTCCCAGCTAGCGGGGGGCTTGGGACCGGGGAGCTGTTTTTT.

Notes on this clone: Other DNA variants within this sample encode the same CDR3. This chain connects TRBV19 to TRBJ1-1; no clear D. Per the germline V gene, CDR1 is LNHDA and CDR2 is SQIVND (reference sequence). V was trimmed by 6 bases and J by 1 base, leaving 6 bases between them. The CDR3 has 12 residues. The CDR3 sequence is CASSRQNTEAFF. The CDR3 DNA is TGTGCCAGTAGCCGACAGAACACTGAAGCTTTCTTT.

CDR3 region: CASSAITGAVTEAFF. The CDR3 bases are TGTGCCAGCAGCGCCATCACAGGGGCGGTCACTGAAGCTTTCTTT. The chain uses TRBV9 and TRBJ1-1; 7 positions match TRBD1. J gave up 4 bases and V 3 bases, and 9 bases lay outside the gene matches. The CDR3 contains 15 residues. The germline V gene encodes CDR1 SGDLS and CDR2 YYNGEE.

This chain links TRBV7-9 with TRBJ2-7, with D possibly being TRBD1 (6 bases). Germline loops: CDR1 SEHNR, CDR2 FQNEAQ (reference sequence). Trimming pared 3 bases from V and 4 bases from J, leaving 13 bases between. The CDR3 sequence is 14 residues long. The CDR3 is CASSLVSQGYEQYF. CDR3 nucleotide sequence: TGTGCCAGCAGCTTGGTTTCGCAGGGGTACGAGCAGTACTTC. The entire variable domain, with the rest obtained from reference TRBV7-9 and TRBJ2-7, is as follows: DTGVSQNPRHKITKRGQNVTFRCDPISEHNRLYWYRQTLGQGPEFLTYFQNEAQLEKSRLLSDRFSAERPKGSFSTLEIQRTEQGDSAMYLCASSLVSQGYEQYFGPGTRLTVT.

The chain employs TRBV7-9 and TRBJ2-1; 8 nucleotides match TRBD2. CDR1 and CDR2 (germline): SEHNR, FQNEAQ (reference sequence). This CDR3 spans 17 amino acids. The V segment lost 8 bases and the J segment 4 bases; nucleotides outside the gene matches: 16. CDR3 sequence reads: CASHDWGSAGGYNEQFF. CDR3 nucleotide sequence: TGTGCCAGCCATGACTGGGGATCGGCGGGGGGTTACAATGAGCAGTTCTTC.

The CDR3 loop is CASSLMAGRNEQFF. As DNA, the CDR3 is TGTGCCAGCAGTTTGATGGCAGGGAGGAATGAGCAGTTCTTC. The genes are TRBV6-4 and TRBJ2-1; perhaps TRBD2 as D (6 bases). Deletions cut 5 bases from V and 7 bases from J, with 15 bases between. This CDR3 comprises 14 residues. Germline V lookup: CDR1 MRHNA, CDR2 SNTAGT.

This CDR3 is CASSFDTGELFF. For the CDR3, the DNA is TGTGCCAGTAGTTTCGACACCGGGGAGCTGTTTTTT. This chain joins TRBV19 and TRBJ2-2; D call uncertain. V lost 5 bases and J lost 3, with 4 bases in between. The CDR3 spans 12 residues. From germline, CDR1 is LNHDA and CDR2 SQIVND (reference sequence).

The chain links TRBV3-1 (or the pseudogene TRBV3-2) to TRBJ1-1; D may be TRBD1 (6 bases). The length of the CDR3 is 14 residues. The V end was cut by 8 bases, the J end by 4 bases, with 17 bases between. CDR1 is LGHDT, CDR2 YNNKEL, per germline (reference sequence). The CDR3 coding sequence is TGTGCCAGCTCGGCGGCAGGGGCAGCCACTGAAGCTTTCTTT. Protein product: CASSAAGAATEAFF.

The rearrangement links TRBV7-9 to TRBJ2-1; no firm D call. V lost 0 bases, J lost 8 bases, and 8 bases lay in between. Germline loops: CDR1 SEHNR, CDR2 FQNEAQ (reference sequence). The CDR3 sequence is 13 residues long. The CDR3 region has the DNA TGTGCCAGCAGCTTAGCGGCTCTCCATGAGCAGTTCTTC. Translating gives CASSLAALHEQFF.

This clone is labeled as medium-sized. This chain connects TRBV7-9 to TRBJ2-7; a possible D gene is TRBD1 (7 bases). CDR1 is SEHNR and CDR2 is FQNEAQ in the germline V gene (reference sequence). With 7 bases removed from V and 6 bases from J, the gap between germline ends came to 10 bases. CDR3 length: 11 residues. CDR3 residues: CASTRGVEQYF. CDR3 in DNA: TGTGCCAGCACCAGGGGGGTCGAGCAGTACTTC.

This clone was seen a handful of times. The chain is built from TRBV5-4 and TRBJ2-7; D gene unclear. Deletions cut 0 bases from V and 7 bases from J, with 14 bases between. Germline V gives CDR1 SGHNT, CDR2 YYREEE (reference sequence). There are 14 residues in the CDR3. The CDR3 spells CASSLAYSTVEQYF. The CDR3 DNA follows: TGTGCCAGCAGCTTGGCCTATTCTACGGTAGAGCAGTACTTC. Looking up the rest from reference TRBV5-4 and TRBJ2-7 gives the full variable domain: ETGVTQSPTHLIKTRGQQVTLRCSSQSGHNTVSWYQQALGQGPQFIFQYYREEENGRGNFPPRFSGLQFPNYSSELNVNALELDDSALYLCASSLAYSTVEQYFGPGTRLTVT.

This chain uses TRBV28 with TRBJ1-2; TRBD1 might be the D (6 bases). V shed 6 bases and J shed 7 bases, with 21 bases lying between them. Germline V CDR1 and CDR2: MDHEN, SYDVKM. The CDR3 contains 15 residues. CDR3 loop: CASSQGTGTLSGYTF. CDR3 DNA sequence: TGTGCCAGCAGCCAGGGAACCGGGACATTATCTGGCTACACCTTC.

This clone came up once. J is TRBJ1-4 and V is TRBV19; 9 positions agree with TRBD1. Germline values: CDR1 LNHDA, CDR2 SQIVND (reference sequence). The V and J ends lost 5 bases and 7 bases, in that order; junction bases with no gene match: 2. The CDR3 length is 13 residues. CDR3 amino acids: CASSRQGGEKLFF. The CDR3 bases are TGTGCCAGTAGTCGACAGGGGGGTGAAAAACTGTTTTTT. Together with reference TRBV19 and TRBJ1-4, the CDR3 gives the full variable domain: DGGITQSPKYLFRKEGQNVTLSCEQNLNHDAMYWYRQDPGQGLRLIYYSQIVNDFQKGDIAEGYSVSREKKESFPLTVTSAQKNPTAFYLCASSRQGGEKLFFGSGTQLSVL.

The J gene is TRBJ2-7, the V gene TRBV30, with TRBD1 matching 7 bases. Germline V gene lookup returns CDR1 GTSNPN and CDR2 SVGIG (reference sequence). The trim removed 3 bases at V and 2 bases at J, leaving 4 bases unmatched. The CDR3 length is 13 residues. CDR3 coding DNA: TGTGCCTGGAGCCGGGACAGTACCTACGAGCAGTACTTC. It yields the protein CAWSRDSTYEQYF. Together with reference TRBV30 and TRBJ2-7, the CDR3 gives the full variable domain: SQTIHQWPATLVQPVGSPLSLECTVEGTSNPNLYWYRQAAGRGLQLLFYSVGIGQISSEVPQNLSASRPQDRQFILSSKKLLLSDSGFYLCAWSRDSTYEQYFGPGTRLTVT.

CDR3 coding DNA: TGCGCCAGCAGCTCGGGACAGGGGGTCTATGGCTACACCTTC. The encoded protein is CASSSGQGVYGYTF. This chain uses TRBV5-1 with TRBJ1-2; 11 bases align to TRBD1. CDR1 is SGHRS, CDR2 YFSETQ, per germline. The CDR3 sequence is 14 residues long. Germline trimming cut 3 bases from V and 4 bases from J; bases unmatched to any gene: 2.

A few counts support this clone. J is TRBJ1-5 and V is TRBV4-3; D call uncertain. This CDR3 is built from 15 residues. V was trimmed by 0 bases and J by 4 bases, leaving 10 bases between them. Germline V lookup: CDR1 LGHNA, CDR2 YSLEER. The DNA for the CDR3 is TGCGCCAGCAGCCAAGATCGTTACGGGAATCAGCCCCAGCATTTT. It codes for CASSQDRYGNQPQHF.

This chain joins TRBV29-1 and TRBJ2-5, with 7 bases fitting TRBD2. CDR3 length: 13 amino acids. Trimming took 6 bases from V and 4 from J; bases not matched to a gene: 8. CDR1 is SQVTM and CDR2 is ANQGSEA in the germline V gene. CDR3 amino acids: CSVGRGSRETQYF. CDR3 bases: TGCAGCGTGGGGCGGGGGAGTAGAGAGACCCAGTACTTC.

V is TRBV15 and J is TRBJ2-2, with D possibly being TRBD2 (5 bases). This CDR3 contains 19 residues. Germline CDR1 LNHNV, CDR2 YYDKDF (reference sequence). Trimming pared 5 bases from V and 0 bases from J, leaving 22 bases between. CDR3 protein: CATSGPLGLGPSNTGELFF. The CDR3 DNA follows: TGTGCCACCAGCGGTCCCCTCGGACTGGGCCCATCGAACACCGGGGAGCTGTTTTTT.

The rearrangement links TRBV6-6 to TRBJ2-1; 7 bases match TRBD2. From germline, CDR1 is MNHNY and CDR2 SVGAGI (reference sequence). The length of the CDR3 is 15 residues. The junction had 14 bases not matched to a gene; V was cut back by 4 bases and J by 11 bases. The CDR3, as DNA: TGTGCCAGCAGTTCCGGGGGGAAGATTACGCTCAAGCAGTTCTTC. Protein product: CASSSGGKITLKQFF.

The chain recombines TRBV5-4 with TRBJ2-7; 8 bases fit TRBD1. The CDR3 is 15 amino acids. Trimming at V came to 4 bases and at J to 3 bases, leaving 9 bases not matched to a gene. Germline CDR1 reads SGHNT; CDR2 reads YYREEE (reference sequence). The DNA of the CDR3 is TGTGCCAGCAGCGAGGGACAGGACAAACACTACGAGCAGTACTTC. This translates into CASSEGQDKHYEQYF.